The present T cell receptor (beta chain) was sequenced within a study of T cells after yellow fever vaccination. From the 5' RACE reads, TCRdb called clonotypes with MiXCR, one entry per CDR3 protein. The data show around 67,000 distinct CDR3 sequences, approximately 7% seen once. Trimming removed 3 bases from V and 5 bases from J, with 8 bases in between. The CDR3 is 13 amino acids. The V gene's germline CDR1 is MGHRA and CDR2 YSYEKL. The TCR comes from a man between 18 and 35 years old who received the YFV17D yellow fever vaccine. The sample here was CD8+ T cells sorted from PBMCs, taken around 5 days after the first yellow fever vaccination. This chain joins TRBV4-1 and TRBJ1-5, with D hard to call. The chain's CDR3 is CASSHSGYQPQHF. As DNA, the CDR3 is TGCGCCAGCAGCCATTCAGGATATCAGCCCCAGCATTTT.